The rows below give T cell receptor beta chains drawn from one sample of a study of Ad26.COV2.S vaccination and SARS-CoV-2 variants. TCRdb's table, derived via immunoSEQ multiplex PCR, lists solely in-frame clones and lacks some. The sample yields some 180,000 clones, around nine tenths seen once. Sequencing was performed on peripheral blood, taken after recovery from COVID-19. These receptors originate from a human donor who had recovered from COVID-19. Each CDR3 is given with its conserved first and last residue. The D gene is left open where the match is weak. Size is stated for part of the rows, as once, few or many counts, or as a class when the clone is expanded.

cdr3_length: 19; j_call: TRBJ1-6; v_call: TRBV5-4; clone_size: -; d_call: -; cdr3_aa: CASSLYGTPTLGGNSPLHF; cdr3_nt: TGTGCCAGCAGCTTGTATGGGACACCTACCTTGGGGGGAAATTCACCCCTCCACTTT
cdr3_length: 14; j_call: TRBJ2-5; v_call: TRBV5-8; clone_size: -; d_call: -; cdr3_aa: CASRGTGLGETQYF; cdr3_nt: TGTGCCAGCAGGGGGACCGGATTAGGGGAGACCCAGTACTTC
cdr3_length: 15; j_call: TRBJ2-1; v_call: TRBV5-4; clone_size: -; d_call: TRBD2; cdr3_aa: CASSFGTSGSNEQFF; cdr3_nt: TGTGCCAGCAGCTTTGGGACTAGCGGGAGCAATGAGCAGTTCTTC
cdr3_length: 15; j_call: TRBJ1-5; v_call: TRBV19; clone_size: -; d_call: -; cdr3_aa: CASSAAQGGGQPQHF; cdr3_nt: TGTGCCAGTAGTGCAGCTCAGGGTGGTGGTCAGCCCCAGCATTTT
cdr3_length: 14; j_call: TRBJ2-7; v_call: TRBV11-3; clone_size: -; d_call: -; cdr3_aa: CASSLGGLPYEQYF; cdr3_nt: TGTGCCAGCAGCCTGGGGGGACTTCCCTACGAGCAGTACTTC
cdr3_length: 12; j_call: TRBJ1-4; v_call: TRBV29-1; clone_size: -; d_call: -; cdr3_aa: CSAWGRNEKLFF; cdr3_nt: TGCAGCGCATGGGGACGGAATGAAAAACTGTTTTTT
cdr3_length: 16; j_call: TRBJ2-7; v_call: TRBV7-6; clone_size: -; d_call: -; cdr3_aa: CASSLGDSGEYYEQYF; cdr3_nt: TGTGCCAGCAGCTTAGGGGATAGCGGAGAATACTACGAGCAGTACTTC
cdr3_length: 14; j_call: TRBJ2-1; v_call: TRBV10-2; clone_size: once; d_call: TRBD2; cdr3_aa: CASSTGGEYNEQFF; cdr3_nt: TGCGCCAGCAGTACGGGGGGGGAATACAATGAGCAGTTCTTC
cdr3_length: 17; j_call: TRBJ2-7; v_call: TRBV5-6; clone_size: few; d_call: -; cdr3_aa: CASSLVGLRGVDYEQYF; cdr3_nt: TGTGCCAGCAGCTTGGTAGGGCTGAGAGGTGTTGACTACGAGCAGTACTTC
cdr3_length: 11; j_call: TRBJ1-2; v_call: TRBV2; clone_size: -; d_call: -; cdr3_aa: CASSVGASHTF; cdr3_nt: TGTGCCAGCAGTGTAGGGGCTTCCCACACCTTC
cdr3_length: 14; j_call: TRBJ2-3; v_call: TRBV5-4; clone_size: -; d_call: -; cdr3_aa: CASSQAGSTDTQYF; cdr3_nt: TGTGCCAGCAGCCAGGCAGGGAGTACAGATACGCAGTATTTT
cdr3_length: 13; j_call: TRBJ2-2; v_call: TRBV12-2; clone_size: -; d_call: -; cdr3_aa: CASRRANTGELFF; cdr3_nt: TGTGCAAGTCGCAGGGCGAACACCGGGGAGCTGTTTTTT
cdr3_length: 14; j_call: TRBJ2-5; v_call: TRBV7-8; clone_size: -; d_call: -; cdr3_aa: CASSLQGLGETQYF; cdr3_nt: TGTGCCAGCAGCTTACAGGGCCTGGGGGAGACCCAGTACTTC
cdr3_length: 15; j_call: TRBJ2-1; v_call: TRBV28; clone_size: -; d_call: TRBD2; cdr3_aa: CASSRLAGAYNEQFF; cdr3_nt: TGTGCCAGCAGTCGCCTAGCGGGGGCTTACAATGAGCAGTTCTTC
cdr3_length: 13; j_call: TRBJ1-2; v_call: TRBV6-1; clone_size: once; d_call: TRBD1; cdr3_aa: CASSEGTVGGYTF; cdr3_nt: TGTGCCAGCAGTGAGGGGACAGTCGGAGGCTACACCTTC
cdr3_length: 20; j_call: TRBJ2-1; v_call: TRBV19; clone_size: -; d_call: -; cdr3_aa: CASSPLRQQTGTAHYSEQFF; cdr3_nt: TGTGCCAGTAGCCCTCTCAGACAGCAGACCGGGACTGCCCACTACAGTGAGCAGTTCTTC
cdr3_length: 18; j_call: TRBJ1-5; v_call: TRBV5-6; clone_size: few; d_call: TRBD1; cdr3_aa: CASSLGEGQIYSNQPQHF; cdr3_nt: TGTGCCAGCAGCTTGGGTGAGGGACAGATATATAGCAATCAGCCCCAGCATTTT
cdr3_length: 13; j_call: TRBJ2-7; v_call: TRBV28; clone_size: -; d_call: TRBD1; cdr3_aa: CASSSRDSPQGYF; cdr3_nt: TGTGCCAGCAGTTCCCGGGACAGCCCGCAGGGGTACTTC
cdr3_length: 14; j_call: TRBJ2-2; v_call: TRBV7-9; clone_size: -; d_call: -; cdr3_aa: CASSLGTNTGELFF; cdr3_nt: TGTGCCAGCAGCTTAGGGACGAACACCGGGGAGCTGTTTTTT
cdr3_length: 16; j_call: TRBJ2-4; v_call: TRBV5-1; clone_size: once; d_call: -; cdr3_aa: CASSLDRTPPAGLQYF; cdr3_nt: TGCGCCAGCAGCTTGGATAGAACCCCCCCCGCGGGGCTTCAGTACTTC
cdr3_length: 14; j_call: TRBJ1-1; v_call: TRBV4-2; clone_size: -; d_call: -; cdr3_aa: CASSQNLRDHGAFF; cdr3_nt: TGTGCCAGCAGCCAAAACCTCCGGGACCACGGAGCTTTCTTT
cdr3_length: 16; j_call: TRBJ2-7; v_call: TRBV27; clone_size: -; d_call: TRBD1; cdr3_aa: CASSLSQGTGIFEQYF; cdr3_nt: TGTGCCAGCAGTTTATCGCAAGGGACAGGGATTTTCGAGCAGTACTTC
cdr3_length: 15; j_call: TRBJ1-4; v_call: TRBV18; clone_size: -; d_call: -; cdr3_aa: CASSPRKGTNEKLFF; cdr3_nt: TGTGCCAGCTCACCCAGGAAAGGGACTAATGAAAAACTGTTTTTT
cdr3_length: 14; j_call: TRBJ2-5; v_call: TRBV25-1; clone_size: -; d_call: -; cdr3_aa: CASRPGGGRETQYF; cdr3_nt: TGTGCCAGTCGACCTGGAGGGGGGCGAGAGACCCAGTACTTC
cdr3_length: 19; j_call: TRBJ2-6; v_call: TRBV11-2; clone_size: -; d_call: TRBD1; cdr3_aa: CASSPRGTGGPSGANVLTF; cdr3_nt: TGTGCCAGCAGCCCTCGAGGGACAGGGGGCCCCTCTGGGGCCAACGTCCTGACTTTC
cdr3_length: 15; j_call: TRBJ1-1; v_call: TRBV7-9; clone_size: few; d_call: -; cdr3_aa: CASSLDWGHRTEAFF; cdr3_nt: TGTGCCAGCAGCTTAGATTGGGGGCATCGCACTGAAGCTTTCTTT
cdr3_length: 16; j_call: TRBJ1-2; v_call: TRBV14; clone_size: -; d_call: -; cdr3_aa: CASSPRRDGRLGGYTF; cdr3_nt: TGTGCCAGCAGCCCTAGGAGGGACGGAAGACTGGGTGGCTACACCTTC
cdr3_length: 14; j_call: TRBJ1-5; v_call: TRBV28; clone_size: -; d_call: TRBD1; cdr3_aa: CASTAGGRNQPQHF; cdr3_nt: TGTGCCAGCACCGCAGGGGGCCGCAATCAGCCCCAGCATTTT
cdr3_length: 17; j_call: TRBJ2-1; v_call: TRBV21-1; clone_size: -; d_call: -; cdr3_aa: CASSKPRKGGVGNEQFF; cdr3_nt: TGTGCCAGCAGCAAACCCAGGAAGGGAGGGGTGGGTAATGAGCAGTTCTTC
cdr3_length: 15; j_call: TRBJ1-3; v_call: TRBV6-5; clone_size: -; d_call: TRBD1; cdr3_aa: CASSRSRGSGNTIYF; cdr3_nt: TGTGCCAGCAGTCGTAGCAGGGGGTCTGGAAACACCATATATTTT
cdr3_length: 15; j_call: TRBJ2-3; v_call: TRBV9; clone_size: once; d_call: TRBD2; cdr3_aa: CASSSSGTGKDTQYF; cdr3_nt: TGTGCCAGCAGTTCTAGCGGGACTGGGAAAGATACGCAGTATTTT
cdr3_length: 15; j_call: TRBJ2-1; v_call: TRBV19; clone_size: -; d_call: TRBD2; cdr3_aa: CASSIGTSSYNEQFF; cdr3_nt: TGTGCCAGTAGTATCGGGACTAGCTCCTACAATGAGCAGTTCTTC
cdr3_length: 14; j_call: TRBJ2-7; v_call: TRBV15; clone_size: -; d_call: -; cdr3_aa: CATSREYGSYEQYF; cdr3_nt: TGTGCCACCAGCAGAGAATACGGTTCCTACGAGCAGTACTTC
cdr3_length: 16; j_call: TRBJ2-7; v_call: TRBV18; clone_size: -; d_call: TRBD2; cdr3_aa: CASSPTSSGGANEQYF; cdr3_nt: TGTGCCAGCTCACCTACCTCTAGCGGGGGGGCGAACGAGCAGTACTTC
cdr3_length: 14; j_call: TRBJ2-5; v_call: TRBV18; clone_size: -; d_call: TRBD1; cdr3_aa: CASSPEGARETQYF; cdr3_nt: TGTGCCAGCTCACCCGAGGGGGCCAGGGAGACCCAGTACTTC
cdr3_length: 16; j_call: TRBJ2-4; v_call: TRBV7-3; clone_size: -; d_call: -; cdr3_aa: CASSPFGGKGKNIQYF; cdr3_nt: TGTGCCAGCAGCCCTTTCGGGGGCAAAGGCAAAAACATTCAGTACTTC
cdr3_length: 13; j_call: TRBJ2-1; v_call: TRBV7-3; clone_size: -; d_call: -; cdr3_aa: CASSRDRRDEQFF; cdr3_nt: TGTGCCAGCAGCCGAGACCGGAGGGATGAGCAGTTCTTC
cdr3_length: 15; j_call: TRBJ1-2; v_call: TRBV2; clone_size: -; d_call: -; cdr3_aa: CASIRLKGGLHGYTF; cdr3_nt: TGTGCCAGCATTCGCCTGAAAGGTGGGTTGCATGGCTACACCTTC
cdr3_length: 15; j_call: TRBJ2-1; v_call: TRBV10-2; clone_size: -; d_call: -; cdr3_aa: CASREDPHPYNEQFF; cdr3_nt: TGCGCCAGCAGGGAAGACCCTCATCCCTACAATGAGCAGTTCTTC
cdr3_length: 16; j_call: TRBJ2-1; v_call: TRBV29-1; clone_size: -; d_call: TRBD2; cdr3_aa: CSVDQPLAGDYNEQFF; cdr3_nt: TGCAGCGTTGATCAGCCACTAGCGGGGGATTACAATGAGCAGTTCTTC